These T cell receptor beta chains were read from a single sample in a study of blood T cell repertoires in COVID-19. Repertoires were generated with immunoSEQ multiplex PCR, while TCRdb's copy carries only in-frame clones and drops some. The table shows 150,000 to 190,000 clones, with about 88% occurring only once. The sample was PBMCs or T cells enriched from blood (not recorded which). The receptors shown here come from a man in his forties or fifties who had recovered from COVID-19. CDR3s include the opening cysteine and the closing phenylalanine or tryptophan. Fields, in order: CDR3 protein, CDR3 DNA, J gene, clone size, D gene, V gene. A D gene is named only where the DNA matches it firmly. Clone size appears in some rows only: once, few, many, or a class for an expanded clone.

CDR3: CASSFGQMNTEAFF
DNA: TGCGCCAGCAGCTTTGGCCAGATGAACACTGAAGCTTTCTTT
J: TRBJ1-1
size: once
D: NA
V: TRBV5-1

CDR3: CASSLSGTSRSTDTQYF
DNA: TGTGCCAGCAGCTTATCCGGGACTAGCAGAAGCACAGATACGCAGTATTTT
J: TRBJ2-3
size: NA
D: TRBD2
V: TRBV7-2

CDR3: CASSLQGSSVSNQPQHF
DNA: TGTGCCAGCTCATTACAGGGGTCCTCGGTTAGCAATCAGCCCCAGCATTTT
J: TRBJ1-5
size: NA
D: TRBD1
V: TRBV18

CDR3: CASSVGALDTQYF
DNA: TGTGCCAGCAGCGTAGGGGCTCTGGATACGCAGTATTTT
J: TRBJ2-3
size: NA
D: NA
V: TRBV9

CDR3: CASRMTIQNTGELFF
DNA: TGTGCCAGCAGGATGACTATCCAGAACACCGGGGAGCTGTTTTTT
J: TRBJ2-2
size: few
D: NA
V: TRBV2

CDR3: CSVGASGGATDTQYF
DNA: TGCAGCGTTGGGGCTAGCGGGGGGGCTACAGATACGCAGTATTTT
J: TRBJ2-3
size: NA
D: TRBD2
V: TRBV29-1

CDR3: CASSIRGQRYNEQFF
DNA: TGTGCCAGTAGTATAAGGGGCCAGAGGTACAATGAGCAGTTCTTC
J: TRBJ2-1
size: NA
D: NA
V: TRBV19

CDR3: CASSSTSGGADEQFF
DNA: TGTGCCAGTAGTTCTACTAGCGGGGGGGCCGATGAGCAGTTCTTC
J: TRBJ2-1
size: NA
D: TRBD2
V: TRBV19

CDR3: CASTGDLAGYTF
DNA: TGTGCCAGCACAGGGGACCTCGCGGGCTACACCTTC
J: TRBJ1-2
size: NA
D: NA
V: TRBV12-3/TRBV12-4

CDR3: CASSQDPGFSDYTF
DNA: TGTGCCAGCAGCCAAGATCCGGGGTTTTCTGACTACACCTTC
J: TRBJ1-2
size: NA
D: NA
V: TRBV3-1/TRBV3-2

CDR3: CASSLSSFTDTQYF
DNA: TGTGCCAGCAGCTTATCGAGTTTTACAGATACGCAGTATTTT
J: TRBJ2-3
size: NA
D: NA
V: TRBV7-2

CDR3: CASSLVFPTTGELFF
DNA: TGTGCCAGCAGCTTAGTGTTCCCCACAACCGGGGAGCTGTTTTTT
J: TRBJ2-2
size: NA
D: NA
V: TRBV11-2

CDR3: CASSPGLFSGELFF
DNA: TGTGCCAGCAGCCCGGGACTTTTTTCCGGGGAGCTGTTTTTT
J: TRBJ2-2
size: NA
D: NA
V: TRBV9

CDR3: CASSSGQGVNYGYTF
DNA: TGTGCCAGCAGTTCTGGACAGGGGGTTAACTATGGCTACACCTTC
J: TRBJ1-2
size: few
D: TRBD1
V: TRBV28

CDR3: CASSRRNTAYEQYF
DNA: TGTGCCAGCAGCCGCAGGAATACAGCCTACGAGCAGTACTTC
J: TRBJ2-7
size: NA
D: NA
V: TRBV3-1/TRBV3-2

CDR3: CASSLTGLNNEQFF
DNA: TGTGCCAGCAGCTTGACAGGGTTGAATAATGAGCAGTTCTTC
J: TRBJ2-1
size: NA
D: NA
V: TRBV5-5

CDR3: CASSPGGLTDTQYF
DNA: TGTGCCAGCAGTCCAGGGGGCCTCACAGATACGCAGTATTTT
J: TRBJ2-3
size: NA
D: NA
V: TRBV21-1

CDR3: CASSGERRREQYF
DNA: TGTGCCAGCAGCGGCGAACGACGGAGGGAGCAGTACTTC
J: TRBJ2-7
size: NA
D: NA
V: TRBV7-2

CDR3: CASSIVGRGSWDEQFF
DNA: TGTGCCAGTAGTATAGTCGGGCGGGGGTCCTGGGATGAGCAGTTCTTC
J: TRBJ2-1
size: once
D: TRBD2
V: TRBV19

CDR3: CASSAAGLAGFGGELFF
DNA: TGTGCCAGCAGCGCCGCGGGACTAGCGGGGTTTGGCGGGGAGCTGTTTTTT
J: TRBJ2-2
size: NA
D: TRBD2
V: TRBV9

CDR3: CAISLQGRNSPLHF
DNA: TGTGCCATCAGTCTACAGGGCCGTAATTCACCCCTCCACTTT
J: TRBJ1-6
size: NA
D: NA
V: TRBV10-3

CDR3: CASSHSEGQGSTEAFF
DNA: TGTGCCAGCAGCCACTCCGAAGGACAGGGATCCACTGAAGCTTTCTTT
J: TRBJ1-1
size: once
D: TRBD1
V: TRBV3-1/TRBV3-2

CDR3: CASSEGGDSYNSPLHF
DNA: TGTGCCAGCAGTGAAGGGGGGGATTCCTATAATTCACCCCTCCACTTT
J: TRBJ1-6
size: NA
D: NA
V: TRBV2

CDR3: CASSLRFSPEAYEQYF
DNA: TGTGCCAGCAGCTTAAGGTTTAGCCCCGAGGCGTACGAGCAGTACTTC
J: TRBJ2-7
size: NA
D: NA
V: TRBV11-3

CDR3: CASRDTTGGRNQPQHF
DNA: TGCGCCAGCAGAGATACCACAGGGGGGAGAAATCAGCCCCAGCATTTT
J: TRBJ1-5
size: NA
D: TRBD1
V: TRBV10-2

CDR3: CASSQGTGSYEQYF
DNA: TGTGCCAGCTCACAGGGGACAGGCTCCTACGAGCAGTACTTC
J: TRBJ2-7
size: NA
D: TRBD1
V: TRBV18

CDR3: CASSVAGQATNEKLFF
DNA: TGTGCCAGCAGCGTAGCTGGCCAAGCAACTAATGAAAAACTGTTTTTT
J: TRBJ1-4
size: NA
D: NA
V: TRBV9

CDR3: CASTPVQGTEKLFF
DNA: TGTGCCAGTACCCCGGTACAGGGAACTGAAAAACTGTTTTTT
J: TRBJ1-4
size: NA
D: NA
V: TRBV19

CDR3: CASSFSFDRLNYGYTF
DNA: TGTGCCAGCAGCTTCTCGTTTGACAGGCTTAACTATGGCTACACCTTC
J: TRBJ1-2
size: once
D: NA
V: TRBV7-2

CDR3: CASSLLRTGNEQYF
DNA: TGTGCCAGCAGCTTACTCCGGACAGGGAACGAGCAGTACTTC
J: TRBJ2-7
size: NA
D: TRBD1
V: TRBV11-1

CDR3: CASSKQGARNTEAFF
DNA: TGTGCCAGCAGTAAGCAGGGGGCGAGGAACACTGAAGCTTTCTTT
J: TRBJ1-1
size: NA
D: TRBD1
V: TRBV6-2/TRBV6-3

CDR3: CASSRQDRVKETQYF
DNA: TGTGCCAGCAGTCGCCAAGACAGGGTGAAGGAGACCCAGTACTTC
J: TRBJ2-5
size: NA
D: TRBD1
V: TRBV6-5

CDR3: CASSLGLAGGRTDTQYF
DNA: TGTGCCAGCAGCTTGGGACTAGCGGGGGGCCGCACAGATACGCAGTATTTT
J: TRBJ2-3
size: NA
D: TRBD2
V: TRBV7-2

CDR3: CSALNTDRGSSYEQYF
DNA: TGCAGCGCGTTAAACACCGACAGGGGGAGCTCCTACGAGCAGTACTTC
J: TRBJ2-7
size: NA
D: TRBD1
V: TRBV29-1

CDR3: CASSFYRGPSYEQYF
DNA: TGTGCCAGCAGCTTCTACAGGGGCCCGTCCTACGAGCAGTACTTC
J: TRBJ2-7
size: once
D: TRBD1
V: TRBV7-8

CDR3: CAITIGRDYEQYF
DNA: TGTGCCATCACGATAGGGAGGGACTACGAGCAGTACTTC
J: TRBJ2-7
size: NA
D: TRBD2
V: TRBV10-3

CDR3: CASTPIRQGTYYGYTF
DNA: TGTGCCAGCACCCCAATACGACAGGGAACCTACTATGGCTACACCTTC
J: TRBJ1-2
size: NA
D: TRBD1
V: TRBV27

CDR3: CASSLLSPASEAFF
DNA: TGTGCCAGCAGCTTATTGTCCCCTGCCAGTGAAGCTTTCTTT
J: TRBJ1-1
size: once
D: NA
V: TRBV11-2

CDR3: CASSLVGKGVKQPQHF
DNA: TGTGCCAGCAGCTTGGTAGGCAAGGGGGTCAAGCAGCCCCAGCATTTT
J: TRBJ1-5
size: NA
D: NA
V: TRBV5-8

CDR3: CASSTRGAINQPQHF
DNA: TGTGCCAGTAGCACCAGGGGGGCTATAAACCAGCCCCAGCATTTT
J: TRBJ1-5
size: NA
D: TRBD1
V: TRBV19

CDR3: CASAPAGGAHIQYF
DNA: TGTGCCAGCGCGCCTGCGGGGGGGGCCCACATTCAGTACTTC
J: TRBJ2-4
size: NA
D: TRBD2
V: TRBV3-1/TRBV3-2

CDR3: CAWSVQSVETQYF
DNA: TGTGCCTGGAGTGTACAGTCAGTTGAGACCCAGTACTTC
J: TRBJ2-5
size: once
D: NA
V: TRBV30

CDR3: CASSLFNEQYF
DNA: TGTGCCAGCAGTTTATTTAACGAGCAGTACTTC
J: TRBJ2-7
size: NA
D: NA
V: TRBV28

CDR3: CASSLRAIQETQYF
DNA: TGTGCCAGCAGCTTGCGGGCCATTCAAGAGACCCAGTACTTC
J: TRBJ2-5
size: NA
D: NA
V: TRBV7-2

CDR3: CASSPTTGRNYGYTF
DNA: TGTGCCAGCTCACCAACGACAGGCCGTAACTATGGCTACACCTTC
J: TRBJ1-2
size: NA
D: NA
V: TRBV18

CDR3: CASSLPSGGPPDTQYF
DNA: TGTGCCAGCAGCCTCCCTAGCGGGGGGCCTCCAGATACGCAGTATTTT
J: TRBJ2-3
size: NA
D: TRBD2
V: TRBV7-8

CDR3: CASRRQGIQETQYF
DNA: TGTGCCAGCAGAAGACAGGGAATACAAGAGACCCAGTACTTC
J: TRBJ2-5
size: NA
D: TRBD1
V: TRBV2

CDR3: CASSRRQGTEPQHF
DNA: TGTGCCAGCAGTCGTCGACAGGGGACGGAGCCCCAGCATTTT
J: TRBJ1-5
size: NA
D: TRBD1
V: TRBV6-5

CDR3: CAWNRDRLNTEAFF
DNA: TGTGCCTGGAATCGGGACAGACTGAACACTGAAGCTTTCTTT
J: TRBJ1-1
size: few
D: TRBD1
V: TRBV30

CDR3: CASAIHRDSSNYGYTF
DNA: TGTGCCAGCGCGATACACCGGGACAGCTCTAACTATGGCTACACCTTC
J: TRBJ1-2
size: NA
D: TRBD1
V: TRBV5-6

CDR3: CASSRTSVNSPLHF
DNA: TGTGCCAGCAGCCGAACATCAGTCAATTCACCCCTCCACTTT
J: TRBJ1-6
size: NA
D: NA
V: TRBV3-1/TRBV3-2

CDR3: CASSPTSSSYEQYF
DNA: TGTGCCAGCAGCCCAACAAGTTCCTCCTACGAGCAGTACTTC
J: TRBJ2-7
size: NA
D: NA
V: TRBV7-2

CDR3: CASSGDGGSGNQPQHF
DNA: TGTGCCAGCAGTGGTGATGGGGGGTCTGGCAATCAGCCCCAGCATTTT
J: TRBJ1-5
size: NA
D: NA
V: TRBV6-1

CDR3: CASSHRTVRGTDTQYF
DNA: TGTGCCAGCAGCCATAGGACCGTGCGGGGCACAGATACGCAGTATTTT
J: TRBJ2-3
size: NA
D: NA
V: TRBV3-1/TRBV3-2

CDR3: CASSQGPPQYF
DNA: TGTGCCAGCAGCCAGGGCCCGCCCCAGTACTTC
J: TRBJ2-7
size: NA
D: NA
V: TRBV3-1/TRBV3-2

CDR3: CAWTGGHFSTEAFF
DNA: TGTGCCTGGACTGGTGGACATTTCAGCACTGAAGCTTTCTTT
J: TRBJ1-1
size: NA
D: NA
V: TRBV30